This TCR beta chain was sequenced during a study of blood T cell repertoires in COVID-19. The CDR3 runs to 15 residues. Germline loops: CDR1 LNHDA, CDR2 SQIVND (reference sequence). V shed 4 bases and J 5 bases; nucleotides not matched to a gene: 5. Original analysis: It was from reference gene primer amplification that nucleated cell counts were estimated. The table came from immunoSEQ multiplex PCR; TCRdb's copy has only in-frame clones and leaves some out. The D gene and trimming were derived from the DNA, and the V and J assignments and clone size from that table. The sample records roughly 87,000 clones, approximately 80% being singletons.

Sequenced: peripheral blood. The rearrangement joins TRBV19 to TRBJ1-2; 12 bases align to TRBD1. This clonotype was sampled from an older woman with acute or convalescent COVID-19. CDR3 bases: TGTGCCAGTAGTAGCCGGGACAGGGGGCATTATGGCTACACCTTC. The encoded protein is CASSSRDRGHYGYTF.